These 9 T cell receptor beta chains were sequenced from one sample in a study of blood T cell repertoires in COVID-19. Assay used: immunoSEQ multiplex PCR; TCRdb lists only in-frame clones, some missing. Here the sample spans about 350,000 clones, roughly 86% being singletons. Sequenced: PBMCs or T cells enriched from blood (not recorded which). The receptors stem from a woman aged 25 to 39 who had been exposed to COVID-19.

This clone showed up just once. This CDR3 is CASSRRDRPNTGELFF. The CDR3 coding sequence is TGTGCCAGCAGCAGGAGGGACAGACCGAACACCGGGGAGCTGTTTTTT. The chain links TRBV5-6 to TRBJ2-2, with D maybe TRBD1 (7 bases). Germline V gives CDR1 SGHDT, CDR2 YYEEEE. Trimming removed 4 bases at V and 0 bases at J, with 13 bases between. There are 16 residues in the CDR3.

This chain joins TRBV27 and TRBJ1-2; TRBD1 might be the D (6 bases). V was pared by 6 bases and J by 5 bases, with 13 bases between. The CDR3 has 13 amino acids. Germline loops: CDR1 MNHEY, CDR2 SMNVEV (reference sequence). CDR3 sequence: CASSQGQLYGYTF. CDR3 nucleotide sequence: TGTGCCAGCAGCCAGGGACAACTATATGGCTACACCTTC.

This clone was counted a single time. The chain couples TRBV11-2 to TRBJ2-3; 9 bases align to TRBD2. The length of the CDR3 is 20 residues. The trim removed 0 bases at V and 2 bases at J, leaving 15 bases unmatched. Germline loops: CDR1 SGHAT, CDR2 FQNNGV. The CDR3 is CASSLEGAGTLAGSTDTQYF. The CDR3 DNA reads TGTGCCAGCAGCTTAGAGGGAGCTGGGACTCTAGCGGGATCCACAGATACGCAGTATTTT.

The chain is built from TRBV5-1 and TRBJ2-5; possible D gene TRBD1, 5 bases. V was shortened by 0 bases and J by 4 bases, with 10 bases between the two germline ends. The CDR3 is 14 amino acids. Germline V lookup: CDR1 SGHRS, CDR2 YFSETQ. CDR3 nucleotide sequence: TGCGCCAGCAGCTTGGGGGGCGGTGGAGAGACCCAGTACTTC. Protein: CASSLGGGGETQYF.

This clone was counted only a few times. The chain has TRBV6-5 and TRBJ1-6; 7 bases are shared with TRBD1. CDR3 length: 15 amino acids. CDR1 is MNHEY and CDR2 is SVGAGI in the germline V gene. The V segment lost 5 bases and the J segment 6 bases; nucleotides outside the gene matches: 7. The CDR3 region is CASSTETGTNSPLHF. CDR3 DNA sequence: TGTGCCAGCAGTACCGAGACAGGGACTAATTCACCCCTCCACTTT.

The chain has TRBV30 and TRBJ1-4, with 7 bases that match TRBD1. The trim removed 2 bases at V and 1 base at J, leaving 1 base unmatched. The CDR3 totals 14 residues. The germline V gene has CDR1 GTSNPN and CDR2 SVGIG (reference sequence). CDR3 in DNA: TGTGCCTGGAGTCGACAGGGAACTAATGAAAAACTGTTTTTT. Its translation: CAWSRQGTNEKLFF.

V is TRBV15 and J is TRBJ2-7, with 7 bases aligning to TRBD1. V lost 8 bases, J lost 6 bases, and 13 bases stayed unmatched. Germline V gene lookup returns CDR1 LNHNV and CDR2 YYDKDF (reference sequence). This CDR3 is 14 amino acids long. CDR3 sequence (DNA): TGTGCCACCCGACCGTCGGACAGGCTCGGCGAGCAGTACTTC. Protein product: CATRPSDRLGEQYF.

The chain joins TRBV6-5 to TRBJ1-5; D gene unclear. The CDR3 is 14 amino acids. Germline lookup yields CDR1 MNHEY and CDR2 SVGAGI. V dropped 5 bases and J dropped 2 bases, with 10 bases sitting between them. The CDR3 protein is CASSREGGNQPQHF. CDR3 in DNA: TGTGCCAGCAGTCGCGAGGGTGGCAATCAGCCCCAGCATTTT.

V is TRBV5-1 and J is TRBJ1-5, with D tentatively TRBD1 (5 bases). V dropped 7 bases and J dropped 0 bases, with 8 bases sitting between them. CDR3 length: 13 residues. Per the germline V gene, CDR1 is SGHRS and CDR2 is YFSETQ. The CDR3 sequence is CASRRDSNQPQHF. The DNA for the CDR3 is TGCGCCAGCCGCAGGGATAGCAATCAGCCCCAGCATTTT.